The 12 T cell receptor beta chains given below trace back to one sample, sequenced in a study of blood T cell repertoires in COVID-19. Some clones are missing from TCRdb's copy, which holds only in-frame ones; the method was immunoSEQ multiplex PCR. The sample has approximately 200,000 clones, 82% seen once. The sample consisted of PBMCs or T cells enriched from blood (not recorded which). These receptors were obtained from a man aged 40-49 years who had recovered from COVID-19.

J is TRBJ2-5 and V is TRBV7-2; 10 bases agree with TRBD2. The V segment lost 5 bases and the J segment 3 bases; nucleotides outside the gene matches: 12. Germline V gene data show CDR1 as SGHTA and CDR2 as FQGNSA. The CDR3 consists of 17 residues. The CDR3 here is CASSQRVASGREETQYF. The DNA for the CDR3 is TGTGCCAGCAGCCAGAGAGTGGCGAGCGGGAGGGAAGAGACCCAGTACTTC. The complete variable domain, with remaining parts taken from reference TRBV7-2 and TRBJ2-5, reads GAGVSQSPSNKVTEKGKDVELRCDPISGHTALYWYRQSLGQGLEFLIYFQGNSAPDKSGLPSDRFSAERTGGSVSTLTIQRTQQEDSAVYLCASSQRVASGREETQYFGPGTRLLVL.

The V call is TRBV30, the J call TRBJ2-2; weak D call: TRBD1 (5 bases). The CDR3 totals 14 residues. Germline V gives CDR1 GTSNPN, CDR2 SVGIG (reference sequence). In DNA form, the CDR3 reads TGTGGTGGAATGCAGGGAACGAACACCGGGGAGCTGTTTTTT. Translation gives CGGMQGTNTGELFF.

This clone has only a few counts. The chain joins TRBV5-6 to TRBJ2-7; D is perhaps TRBD1 (6 bases). The CDR3 spans 15 residues. Per the germline V gene, CDR1 is SGHDT and CDR2 is YYEEEE. The V end was cut by 6 bases, the J end by 4 bases, with 20 bases between. CDR3 nucleotide sequence: TGTGCCAGCACCCATGGGGACACGGTCGGATACGAGCAGTACTTC. Its translation is CASTHGDTVGYEQYF.

This chain connects TRBV7-3 to TRBJ2-1, with 8 bases fitting TRBD2. Trimming cost V 4 bases and J 7 bases; bases outside gene matches: 9. Germline V CDR1 and CDR2: SGHTA, FQGTGA. This CDR3 contains 15 residues. CDR3 nucleotides: TGTGCCAGCAGCTCCAAGCGGGAGAAAAGAAATGAGCAGTTCTTC. Translating gives CASSSKREKRNEQFF.

This clone was detected many times. This rearrangement joins TRBV29-1 to TRBJ2-1; 9 nucleotides match TRBD2. The CDR3 loop spans 14 amino acids. The junction had 6 bases not matched to a gene; V was cut back by 6 bases and J by 3 bases. Germline V gives CDR1 SQVTM, CDR2 ANQGSEA. DNA of the CDR3: TGCAGCGTATCCGGGACTAGCCGCTACAATGAGCAGTTCTTC. Residues: CSVSGTSRYNEQFF.

This clone was counted a few times. The rearrangement links TRBV4-1 to TRBJ1-4; TRBD1 is a possible D gene (5 bases). From germline, CDR1 is MGHRA and CDR2 YSYEKL. V was cut by 8 bases and J by 7 bases, with 8 bases left in between. This CDR3 is built from 11 residues. The CDR3 nucleotides are TGCGCCAGCGCTAGGGGTGAAAAACTGTTTTTT. Residues: CASARGEKLFF.

V and J are TRBV9 and TRBJ1-2, with D uncertain. The CDR3 is 16 amino acids. Trimming stripped 3 bases from V and 2 bases from J, with 17 bases between. Germline-derived CDR1 and CDR2 are SGDLS and YYNGEE. The CDR3 sequence is CASSAYGPSANYGYTF. For the CDR3, the DNA is TGTGCCAGCAGCGCATATGGGCCGTCCGCCAACTATGGCTACACCTTC. Using reference TRBV9 and TRBJ1-2 for the parts outside the CDR3, the full variable domain is DSGVTQTPKHLITATGQRVTLRCSPRSGDLSVYWYQQSLDQGLQFLIQYYNGEERAKGNILERFSAQQFPDLHSELNLSSLELGDSALYFCASSAYGPSANYGYTFGSGTRLTVV.

This clone was seen a few times. V gene TRBV5-1 combines with J gene TRBJ2-7, with TRBD1 matching 8 bases. The J segment lost 5 bases and the V segment lost 4 bases, leaving 8 bases of the junction unmatched. CDR1 is SGHRS, CDR2 YFSETQ, per germline. This CDR3 comprises 14 residues. CDR3 nucleotides: TGCGCCAGCAGCGGCGGACAGGGTCGGGACGAGCAGTACTTC. Amino acid sequence: CASSGGQGRDEQYF.

This chain joins TRBV14 and TRBJ1-1, with TRBD1 as a possible D gene (6 bases). Germline V gives CDR1 SGHDN, CDR2 FVKESK. The CDR3 totals 20 residues. The germline V and J ends were trimmed by 1 base and 5 bases, with 29 bases remaining between them. CDR3 residues: CASSQGTSGREGGTGTEAFF. The CDR3 nucleotides are TGTGCCAGCAGCCAAGGGACTTCGGGCAGGGAAGGGGGTACGGGAACTGAAGCTTTCTTT. Looking up the rest from reference TRBV14 and TRBJ1-1 gives the full variable domain: EAGVTQFPSHSVIEKGQTVTLRCDPISGHDNLYWYRRVMGKEIKFLLHFVKESKQDESGMPNNRFLAERTGGTYSTLKVQPAELEDSGVYFCASSQGTSGREGGTGTEAFFGQGTRLTVV.

This clone has a single count. This rearrangement joins TRBV19 to TRBJ2-1; 12 bases are shared with TRBD2. The trim removed 9 bases at V and 10 bases at J, leaving 13 bases unmatched. The CDR3 loop spans 15 amino acids. Germline CDR1 reads LNHDA; CDR2 reads SQIVND (reference sequence). The CDR3 sequence is CASSNRLAGVLEQFF. CDR3 bases: TGTGCCAGCTCGAATCGACTAGCGGGGGTCTTAGAGCAGTTCTTC.

The J gene is TRBJ1-5, the V gene TRBV28; weak D call: TRBD1 (6 bases). The germline V gene encodes CDR1 MDHEN and CDR2 SYDVKM. This CDR3 region has 14 residues. The V gene lost 6 bases and the J gene lost 5 bases, with 14 bases spanning the gap. CDR3 nucleotides: TGTGCCAGCAGCCAAGTACAGGGATATCAGCCCCAGCATTTT. Amino acid sequence: CASSQVQGYQPQHF.

The chain has TRBV18 and TRBJ1-1, with D perhaps matching TRBD1 (6 bases). The CDR3 runs to 14 residues. Germline V CDR1 and CDR2: KGHSH, LQKENI. V shed 1 base and J shed 4 bases, with 10 bases lying between them. The CDR3 spells CASSPQGDGTEAFF. The CDR3 nucleotides are TGTGCCAGCTCACCACAGGGGGACGGCACTGAAGCTTTCTTT.